One and the same sample provided the 32 T cell receptor beta chains below, sequenced in a study of T cells after yellow fever vaccination. From the 5' RACE reads, TCRdb called clonotypes with MiXCR, one entry per CDR3 protein. The sample lists around 310,000 distinct CDR3 sequences, approximately 9% seen once, with about 20% in the top ten. The sequencing used PBMCs, collected on the day of the first yellow fever vaccination. These receptors all come from a man between 18 and 29 years old who received the YFV17D yellow fever vaccine.

The chain recombines TRBV1 with TRBJ1-5; the D segment call TRBD1 is taken from the table without a DNA check. TRBV1 is noted as a pseudogene. The CDR3 has 15 amino acids. The CDR3 nucleotides read TGCACCAGCAGCGGGAACACGGGCGAAGGGCAGCCCCAGCATTTT. It translates to CTSSGNTGEGQPQHF.

This clonotype was detected ten times or more. The chain's CDR3 is CASSYPPGRSYEQYF. The DNA of the CDR3 is TGTGCCAGCAGTTACCCGCCGGGACGATCCTACGAGCAGTACTTC. The genes are TRBV6-2 or TRBV6-3 and TRBJ2-7; possibly TRBD1 or TRBD2 for D (5 bases each). The V end was cut by 2 bases, the J end by 1 base, with 12 bases between. The CDR3 sequence is 15 residues long. Looked up from germline, CDR1 is MNHEY and CDR2 is SVGEGT.

This clonotype was found many times. The rearrangement links TRBV11-2 to TRBJ2-5; D is perhaps TRBD1 or TRBD2 (5 bases each). V was clipped by 4 bases and J by 3 bases, with 12 bases between them. Germline CDR1 is SGHAT and CDR2 is FQNNGV. The CDR3 length is 14 residues. The CDR3 region is CASSSGTGKETQYF. The CDR3, as DNA: TGTGCCAGCAGCTCCGGGACGGGGAAAGAGACCCAGTACTTC.

In DNA form, the CDR3 reads TGTGCCACCAGCAGAGATGGGGGGGATGAAAAACTGTTTTTT. Translating it yields CATSRDGGDEKLFF. The chain recombines TRBV15 with TRBJ1-4, with D possibly being TRBD1 (5 bases). Germline CDR1 and CDR2: LNHNV and YYDKDF (reference sequence). The CDR3 is 14 residues long. Trimming stripped 0 bases from V and 6 bases from J, with 8 bases between.

J is TRBJ2-3 and V is TRBV7-2; no reliable D call. Per germline, CDR1 SGHTA and CDR2 FQGNSA. V dropped 1 base and J dropped 5 bases, with 13 bases sitting between them. CDR3 size: 15 residues. In nucleotides, the CDR3 is TGTGCCAGCAGCTTAGTCGGGCTAACCGGAGATACGCAGTATTTT. Amino acids: CASSLVGLTGDTQYF.

There are many counts of this clonotype. This rearrangement joins TRBV25-1 to TRBJ2-1; perhaps TRBD2 as D (5 bases). Trimming cost V 2 bases and J 8 bases, with 13 bases left between them. CDR3 length equals 14 residues. Germline lookup yields CDR1 MGHDK and CDR2 SYGVNS. The CDR3: CASSEEGTRHEQFF. In DNA, the CDR3 is TGTGCCAGCAGTGAAGAGGGAACGCGCCATGAGCAGTTCTTC.

In this sample, this clonotype turned up a few times. The CDR3 DNA is TGTGCCAGCAGCTCGGCGGCCACCTACGAGCAGTACTTC. Translation gives CASSSAATYEQYF. V gene TRBV2 combines with J gene TRBJ2-7; D unclear. The CDR3 runs 13 residues. Germline V gives CDR1 SNHLY, CDR2 FYNNEI. Trimming pared 6 bases from V and 2 bases from J, leaving 11 bases between.

V is TRBV5-4 and J is TRBJ2-2, with TRBD2 identical over 7 bases. V gave up 1 base and J gave up 0 bases; unmatched junction bases: 6. In germline, CDR1 is SGHNT, CDR2 YYREEE (reference sequence). This CDR3 contains 17 residues. The CDR3 here is CASSLSKSGANTGELFF. Written as DNA, the CDR3 is TGTGCCAGCAGCTTGAGTAAAAGCGGGGCGAACACCGGGGAGCTGTTTTTT.

In its sample, this clonotype was seen many times. The chain links TRBV12-3 or TRBV12-4 to TRBJ2-2; possibly TRBD1 for D (6 bases). Trimming removed 3 bases at V and 4 bases at J, with 12 bases between. This CDR3 contains 15 residues. CDR3 sequence (DNA): TGTGCCAGCAGTTTGAGCCAGGGGTCCACCGGGGAGCTGTTTTTT. It encodes CASSLSQGSTGELFF.

V usage is TRBV3-1 and J usage is TRBJ2-5, with TRBD2 matching over 8 bases. The CDR3 is made up of 14 amino acids. The germline V gene has CDR1 LGHDT and CDR2 YNNKEL (reference sequence). The ends lost 2 bases at V and 5 bases at J; junction bases unmatched: 4. The CDR3, as DNA: TGTGCCAGCAGCCAAACTACTAGCGGTGAGACCCAGTACTTC. Translation: CASSQTTSGETQYF.

Many counts were recorded for this clonotype. The chain combines TRBV6-2 or TRBV6-3 with TRBJ1-5, with D perhaps TRBD1 (6 bases). Germline V gene sequence: CDR1 MNHEY, CDR2 SVGEGT. V lost 8 bases, J lost 6 bases, and 17 bases lay in between. This CDR3 has 14 residues. The CDR3 region has the DNA TGTGCCAGCGGTACCACAGGGCTAGGTCAGCCCCAGCATTTT. Translating it yields CASGTTGLGQPQHF.

Points on this clonotype: This may be a read error, as it is one base from a much larger clone. Because it lacks the conserved phenylalanine or tryptophan at the end, this CDR3 is likely a read error. This chain links TRBV7-3 with TRBJ2-3, with unresolved D. CDR1 SGHTA and CDR2 FQGTGA come from the germline V gene. This CDR3 has 14 amino acids. V lost 2 bases to trimming and J lost 5 bases, with 11 bases between them. CDR3 sequence: CASSLSFGLDTQYV. The CDR3 region has the DNA TGTGCCAGCAGCTTATCCTTTGGCCTAGATACGCAGTATGTT.

The chain employs TRBV11-3 and TRBJ2-7; D might be TRBD2 (7 bases). V lost 5 bases to trimming and J lost 5 bases, with 16 bases between them. Germline loops: CDR1 SGHNT, CDR2 YENEEA. This CDR3 spans 14 amino acids. CDR3 DNA sequence: TGTGCCAGCAGCCGGGGGAGGGGGAGCCACGAGCAGTACTTC. It specifies CASSRGRGSHEQYF.

This clonotype was found a few times. This sequence joins TRBV4-2 and TRBJ1-6; D is ambiguous. Trimming shortened V by 0 bases and J by 6 bases, and 15 bases separated the two germline ends. The germline gives CDR1 LGHNA, CDR2 YNFKEQ. This CDR3 has 17 residues. The CDR3 DNA follows: TGTGCCAGCAGCCAAGAACCGCTAGCCGGATTTAATTCACCCCTCCACTTT. Its translation is CASSQEPLAGFNSPLHF.

This chain connects TRBV5-1 to TRBJ1-2; no clear D. The germline V and J ends were trimmed by 0 bases and 8 bases, with 8 bases remaining between them. The germline CDR1 and CDR2 sequences are SGHRS and YFSETQ. The CDR3 has 12 amino acids. The CDR3 DNA follows: TGCGCCAGCAGCTTGGATGGGCCCGGCTACACCTTC. This encodes CASSLDGPGYTF.

This clonotype was seen a handful of times. The genes are TRBV15 and TRBJ2-3; D is possibly TRBD2 (7 bases). V was pared by 8 bases and J by 5 bases, with 23 bases between. The CDR3 contains 16 residues. Germline values: CDR1 LNHNV, CDR2 YYDKDF (reference sequence). The CDR3 nucleotides read TGTGCCACCCTAGCCACGAGGGGGGGGCCGGGAGATACGCAGTATTTT. Translated: CATLATRGGPGDTQYF. The variable domain in full, with the rest retrieved from reference TRBV15 and TRBJ2-3, is DAMVIQNPRYQVTQFGKPVTLSCSQTLNHNVMYWYQQKSSQAPKLLFHYYDKDFNNEADTPDNFQSRRPNTSFCFLDIRSPGLGDTAMYLCATLATRGGPGDTQYFGPGTRLTVL.

This clonotype has ten or more counts. The chain recombines TRBV9 with TRBJ2-5; D possibly matches TRBD1 or TRBD2 (5 bases each). V was clipped by 1 base and J by 3 bases, with 7 bases between them. CDR3 size: 13 residues. Germline CDR1 reads SGDLS; CDR2 reads YYNGEE. CDR3 DNA sequence: TGTGCCAGCAGCGTACGGGACGAAGAGACCCAGTACTTC. This codes for CASSVRDEETQYF. The variable domain in full, with the rest retrieved from reference TRBV9 and TRBJ2-5, is DSGVTQTPKHLITATGQRVTLRCSPRSGDLSVYWYQQSLDQGLQFLIQYYNGEERAKGNILERFSAQQFPDLHSELNLSSLELGDSALYFCASSVRDEETQYFGPGTRLLVL.

The CDR3 DNA sequence: TGCAGTGCTTACCACAGGGGACAAGAGACCCAGTACTTC. This gives the protein CSAYHRGQETQYF. The chain employs TRBV20-1 and TRBJ2-5; TRBD1 agrees at 7 bases. From germline, CDR1 is DFQATT and CDR2 SNEGSKA (reference sequence). V shed 5 bases, J shed 2 bases, and the junction held 5 bases outside the gene matches. The CDR3 sequence is 13 residues long.

This sequence joins TRBV7-9 and TRBJ2-7; possibly TRBD1 for D (5 bases). With 5 bases removed from V and 3 bases from J, the gap between germline ends came to 17 bases. CDR3 size: 15 residues. Germline V gives CDR1 SEHNR, CDR2 FQNEAQ (reference sequence). This chain's CDR3 is CASSGTTTGYYEQYF. CDR3 coding DNA: TGTGCCAGCAGCGGAACAACCACAGGATACTACGAGCAGTACTTC.

The rearrangement joins TRBV6-1 to TRBJ2-7; TRBD2 matches at 8 bases. Germline values: CDR1 MNHNS, CDR2 SASEGT. The length of the CDR3 is 14 residues. The V and J ends lost 5 bases and 4 bases, in that order; junction bases with no gene match: 7. The CDR3 nucleotides read TGTGCCAGCAGTCCGGGACTAGTTTCGTACGAGCAGTACTTC. Protein sequence: CASSPGLVSYEQYF.

This clonotype was counted a few times. V is TRBV5-6 and J is TRBJ2-1, with 16 bases aligning to TRBD2. Germline lookup yields CDR1 SGHDT and CDR2 YYEEEE. V was pared by 4 bases and J by 5 bases, with 9 bases of the junction left unmatched. The CDR3 loop spans 18 amino acids. CDR3 nucleotide sequence: TGTGCCAGCAGCCCGGGACTAGCGGGGGGGCCCAGCGACAATGAGCAGTTCTTC. Translation: CASSPGLAGGPSDNEQFF.

The chain links TRBV7-3 to TRBJ1-1; no clear D. Germline values: CDR1 SGHTA, CDR2 FQGTGA. This CDR3 region has 13 residues. V shed 5 bases and J shed 4 bases, with 11 bases lying between them. The chain's CDR3 is CASSGQKRTEAFF. Written as DNA, the CDR3 is TGTGCCAGCAGCGGCCAGAAACGCACTGAAGCTTTCTTT.

This clonotype was picked up many times. The chain couples TRBV15 to TRBJ1-6, with 8 bases matching TRBD1. CDR3 size: 13 residues. Looked up from germline, CDR1 is LNHNV and CDR2 is YYDKDF (reference sequence). V trimming: 5 bases; J trimming: 7 bases; junction bases outside the gene matches: 1. The CDR3 protein is CATSQGANSPLHF. The CDR3 nucleotides read TGTGCCACCAGCCAGGGGGCGAATTCACCCCTCCACTTT.

J is TRBJ2-7 and V is TRBV5-1; a possible D gene is TRBD1 (6 bases). Germline CDR1 SGHRS, CDR2 YFSETQ. This CDR3 has 12 residues. V lost 2 bases and J 7 bases, leaving 10 bases between the germline ends. CDR3 sequence: CASSFGTNEQYV. The CDR3 region has the DNA TGCGCCAGCAGCTTTGGGACAAATGAGCAGTACGTC.

The V gene is TRBV29-1, the J gene TRBJ2-3, with D hard to call. The V gene's germline CDR1 is SQVTM and CDR2 ANQGSEA. This CDR3 spans 14 amino acids. Trimming cost V 2 bases and J 0 bases, with 9 bases left between them. CDR3 loop: CSVEKGGSTDTQYF. CDR3 nucleotides: TGCAGCGTTGAAAAAGGTGGTAGCACAGATACGCAGTATTTT.

The table lists this clonotype with a few counts. The rearrangement uses TRBV7-2 and TRBJ1-4; D remains ambiguous. The V gene lost 5 bases and the J gene lost 4 bases, with 20 bases spanning the gap. The CDR3 is 17 residues long. Germline assignment: CDR1 SGHTA and CDR2 FQGNSA. The CDR3 DNA is TGTGCCAGCAGCCCGCGACGAGGACTATACTATAATGAAAAACTGTTTTTT. Its protein is CASSPRRGLYYNEKLFF.

This clonotype was observed at least ten times. The genes are TRBV2 and TRBJ1-6; D may be TRBD1 (6 bases). CDR3 length: 16 residues. Germline lookup yields CDR1 SNHLY and CDR2 FYNNEI. V shed 5 bases and J shed 2 bases, with 13 bases lying between them. CDR3 protein: CASSNPGTTYNSPLHF. CDR3 bases: TGTGCCAGCAGTAACCCCGGGACAACCTATAATTCACCCCTCCACTTT.

This clonotype was found a few times. The chain couples TRBV9 to TRBJ2-3, with D hard to call. Looked up from germline, CDR1 is SGDLS and CDR2 is YYNGEE. There are 14 residues in the CDR3. The V end was cut by 2 bases, the J end by 5 bases, with 12 bases between. CDR3 amino acids: CASSVTPKGDTQYF. CDR3 sequence (DNA): TGTGCCAGCAGCGTGACCCCCAAAGGAGATACGCAGTATTTT.

This clonotype was observed a single time. The chain recombines TRBV5-4 with TRBJ1-5; D remains ambiguous. Trimming removed 4 bases at V and 5 bases at J, with 13 bases between. Germline lookup yields CDR1 SGHNT and CDR2 YYREEE (reference sequence). The CDR3 contains 14 residues. The CDR3 sequence: CASSQRRSDQPQHF. CDR3 nucleotides: TGTGCCAGCAGCCAAAGACGCAGCGATCAGCCCCAGCATTTT.

The CDR3 region is CASRPKQGSTDTQYF. DNA of the CDR3: TGTGCCAGCAGACCGAAGCAGGGTAGCACAGATACGCAGTATTTT. The V call is TRBV7-9, the J call TRBJ2-3, with a possible D match to TRBD1 (5 bases). The V and J ends lost 6 bases and 0 bases respectively, with 13 bases between them. There are 15 residues in the CDR3. Germline CDR1 reads SEHNR; CDR2 reads FQNEAQ (reference sequence). The full variable domain, its missing parts supplied by reference TRBV7-9 and TRBJ2-3, is DTGVSQNPRHKITKRGQNVTFRCDPISEHNRLYWYRQTLGQGPEFLTYFQNEAQLEKSRLLSDRFSAERPKGSFSTLEIQRTEQGDSAMYLCASRPKQGSTDTQYFGPGTRLTVL.

This rearrangement joins TRBV7-2 to TRBJ2-7; D is unclear. With 2 bases removed from V and 7 bases from J, the gap between germline ends came to 12 bases. CDR1 and CDR2 (germline): SGHTA, FQGNSA. This CDR3 region has 13 residues. CDR3 DNA sequence: TGTGCCAGCAGCTTAATCAGACTTGGGGAGCAGTACGTC. As protein: CASSLIRLGEQYV.

The chain joins TRBV9 to TRBJ2-3; D is uncertain. The V gene's germline CDR1 is SGDLS and CDR2 YYNGEE. CDR3 size: 13 residues. Trimming stripped 0 bases from V and 3 bases from J, with 5 bases between. The chain's CDR3 is CASSVELTDTQYF. In DNA, the CDR3 is TGTGCCAGCAGCGTAGAACTTACAGATACGCAGTATTTT.